The text below deals with one T cell receptor (beta chain). The table came from immunoSEQ multiplex PCR; TCRdb's copy has only in-frame clones and leaves some out. Here the sample spans tens of thousands of clones, 87% being singletons. The germline V gene has CDR1 MNHNY and CDR2 SVGAGI (reference sequence). The length of the CDR3 is 14 residues. Between the trimmed V and J ends, which lost 0 bases and 4 bases, there was a span of 7 bases. The sample belongs to a study of control samples from healthy donors and cancer patients. This TCR derives from a man aged 55 to 70 with head and neck cancer. Sequenced material: PBMCs. The chain uses TRBV6-6 and TRBJ1-5, with D maybe TRBD1 (6 bases). The CDR3 nucleotides are TGTGCCAGCAGTTACTCACAGGGTAATCAGCCCCAGCATTTT. This codes for CASSYSQGNQPQHF.